What follows are 8 T cell receptor beta chains derived from one specimen sequenced in a study of molecular identifiers for immune sequencing clone quantification. TCRdb reanalysed the PCR reads using MiXCR and keeps one entry per CDR3 protein. The data hold approximately 90,000 distinct CDR3 sequences, with roughly 23% observed a single time. The sequencing sample was made of naive CD8+ T cells from blood, with Jurkat cell RNA spiked in. Subset defined: FACS-sorted CD8+CD4-CCR7+CD45RA+ naive T cells. The receptor set was obtained from a human donor in good health. Some libraries in this study had Jurkat cell RNA spiked in.

This clonotype showed up many times. V is TRBV11-2 and J is TRBJ2-7, with a possible D match to TRBD1 (6 bases). Germline V gives CDR1 SGHAT, CDR2 FQNNGV. The CDR3 consists of 12 residues. V gave up 4 bases and J gave up 11 bases, with 15 bases separating them. The CDR3 reads CASSSMTGSEYF. The CDR3 bases are TGTGCCAGCAGCTCCATGACAGGTAGTGAGTACTTC.

To note about this clonotype: One base away lies a much larger clone, so this may be a sequencing read error. The CDR3 DNA reads TGCGCCAGCAGCTCCAGCGGCCAAGAGACCCAGTACTTC. Protein: CASSSSGQETQYF. The chain links TRBV4-3 to TRBJ2-5; possible D gene TRBD2, 5 bases. CDR1 is LGHNA and CDR2 is YSLEER in the germline V gene. There are 13 residues in the CDR3. V gave up 5 bases and J gave up 1 base, with 8 bases separating them.

The table lists this clonotype with many counts. CDR3 sequence reads: CASSLLAGGYTDTQYF. The DNA for the CDR3 is TGTGCCAGCAGTTTACTAGCGGGGGGCTACACAGATACGCAGTATTTT. This chain uses TRBV6-2 or TRBV6-3 with TRBJ2-3; 12 bases are a match to TRBD2. Germline CDR1 reads MNHEY; CDR2 reads SVGEGT. The CDR3 covers 16 residues. Trimming cost V 4 bases and J 2 bases; bases outside gene matches: 4.

This clonotype was detected ten times or more. The rearrangement joins TRBV27 to TRBJ2-3; 10 bases are a match to TRBD2. Germline trimming cut 9 bases from V and 4 bases from J; bases unmatched to any gene: 10. Germline V gene data show CDR1 as MNHEY and CDR2 as SMNVEV (reference sequence). CDR3 length: 15 amino acids. CDR3 amino acids: CASAPLAGVSDTQYF. DNA for the CDR3: TGTGCCAGTGCCCCCCTAGCGGGAGTATCAGATACGCAGTATTTT.

This clonotype came up a few times. Being one base from a much bigger clone, this may be a read error. This rearrangement joins TRBV20-1 to TRBJ2-7; no definite D call. This CDR3 is built from 12 residues. Germline lookup yields CDR1 DFQATT and CDR2 SNEGSKA (reference sequence). The CDR3 loop is CGARTRAGEQYF. CDR3 nucleotides: TGCGGTGCCCGAACCCGGGCTGGGGAGCAGTACTTC.

This clonotype was detected ten times or more. This chain's CDR3 is CASNWGANTYNEQFF. As DNA, the CDR3 is TGTGCCAGCAACTGGGGGGCGAATACCTACAATGAGCAGTTCTTC. This rearrangement joins TRBV7-9 to TRBJ2-1; D might be TRBD1 or TRBD2, each matching 6 bases. Germline values: CDR1 SEHNR, CDR2 FQNEAQ (reference sequence). V was shortened by 7 bases and J by 2 bases, with 15 bases between the two germline ends. The CDR3 runs 15 residues. The variable domain in full, completed from reference TRBV7-9 and TRBJ2-1, reads DTGVSQNPRHKITKRGQNVTFRCDPISEHNRLYWYRQTLGQGPEFLTYFQNEAQLEKSRLLSDRFSAERPKGSFSTLEIQRTEQGDSAMYLCASNWGANTYNEQFFGPGTRLTVL.

As to this clonotype: One base away lies a much larger clone, so this may be a sequencing read error. This chain connects TRBV7-2 to TRBJ1-1; D is ambiguous. The CDR3 totals 14 residues. CDR1 is SGHTA, CDR2 FQGNSA, per germline. The CDR3, as DNA: TGTGCCAGCAGCTTAGCGCCGTTGAACACTGGAGCTTTCTTT. It yields the protein CASSLAPLNTGAFF.

This clonotype was counted only a few times. The chain links TRBV30 to TRBJ1-1; D might be TRBD1 (5 bases). V dropped 1 base and J dropped 7 bases, with 13 bases sitting between them. This CDR3 spans 13 amino acids. The germline V gene has CDR1 GTSNPN and CDR2 SVGIG (reference sequence). Here the CDR3 reads CAWSALTVNEAFF. The CDR3 nucleotides read TGTGCCTGGAGTGCCTTGACAGTAAATGAAGCTTTCTTT. The entire variable domain, with the rest obtained from reference TRBV30 and TRBJ1-1, is as follows: SQTIHQWPATLVQPVGSPLSLECTVEGTSNPNLYWYRQAAGRGLQLLFYSVGIGQISSEVPQNLSASRPQDRQFILSSKKLLLSDSGFYLCAWSALTVNEAFFGQGTRLTVV.